Below, 5 T cell receptor beta chains from the same sample are listed, as sequenced in a study of regulatory T cells in long-lasting Graves disease. Time point specified: newly diagnosed GD, antithyroid drugs for less than 3 months. The TCR library was made from RNA extracted from PBMCs. Both iRepertoire HTBI primers and Arm-PCR of CDR3 regions were used to build the TCR beta libraries. From the multiplex PCR reads, TCRdb called clonotypes with MiXCR, one entry per CDR3 protein. This sample has a few hundred thousand distinct CDR3 sequences; around 20% occur once, and the top ten carry roughly 13%. The sequencing here drew on peripheral blood mononuclear cells (PBMCs), taken at new diagnosis, from a patient treated with antithyroid drugs. The receptor set was obtained from a female donor with Graves disease.

Of note for this clonotype: This may come from a read error, since a much larger clone is one base off. This rearrangement joins TRBV12-3 or TRBV12-4 to TRBJ2-2; TRBD2 matches at 9 bases. Trimming removed 6 bases from V and 1 base from J; junction bases left unmatched: 3. The length of the CDR3 is 15 residues. CDR3 sequence (DNA): TGTGCCAGCAGGGAGACTAGCGGGAACACCGGGGAGCTGTTTTTT. This encodes CASRETSGNTGELFF.

This clonotype was detected a few times. An end of the junction differs from the germline gene, which may be a read error. V usage is TRBV5-1 and J usage is TRBJ2-3; D possibly uses TRBD1 or TRBD2 (5 bases each). The germline gives CDR1 SGHRS, CDR2 YFSETQ. The CDR3 spans 14 residues. The CDR3 spells CASSPRQTTDMQYF. The CDR3 region has the DNA TGCGCCAGCAGCCCCCGACAGACTACAGATATGCAGTATTTT. The full variable domain, its missing parts supplied by reference TRBV5-1 and TRBJ2-3, is KAGVTQTPRYLIKTRGQQVTLSCSPISGHRSVSWYQQTPGQGLQFLFEYFSETQRNKGNFPGRFSGRQFSNSRSEMNVSTLELGDSALYLCASSPRQTTDMQYFGPGTRLTVL.

This chain links TRBV30 with TRBJ1-1; the D is unclear. Germline-derived CDR1 and CDR2 are GTSNPN and SVGIG (reference sequence). V was trimmed by 1 base and J by 0 bases, leaving 21 bases between them. This CDR3 is built from 18 residues. The CDR3 DNA reads TGTGCCTGGAGTGCCTCCCGGGAGGTACCCTTCATGAACACTGAAGCTTTCTTT. Translation: CAWSASREVPFMNTEAFF.

The V and J genes are TRBV27 and TRBJ1-5; no firm D call. Germline values: CDR1 MNHEY, CDR2 SMNVEV (reference sequence). Trimming left V 2 bases short and J 6 bases short, with 11 bases between. The CDR3 is 14 residues long. The CDR3 DNA reads as TGTGCCAGCAGTTTACTGGGATCGGGTCAGCCCCAGCATTTT. This sequence encodes CASSLLGSGQPQHF.

The table lists this clonotype with a few counts. CDR3 sequence: CATRVGNGYTF. The CDR3 nucleotides are TGTGCCACTAGGGTGGGGAATGGCTACACCTTC. The chain uses TRBV19 and TRBJ1-2; no clear D gene. Trimming removed 10 bases from V and 6 bases from J, with 12 bases in between. The germline V gene encodes CDR1 LNHDA and CDR2 SQIVND (reference sequence). The CDR3 is 11 amino acids.